A selection of T cell receptor beta chains follows, all from one sample in a study of long-term antiretroviral therapy in people with HIV. Assay: immunoSEQ multiplex PCR; the TCRdb copy retains only in-frame clones and omits some. The sample has 20,000 to 30,000 clones, roughly 88% seen once; the top ten hold over 13%. Here the sequenced sample was unsorted PBMCs, taken about 4.3 years after starting antiretroviral therapy. These receptors were collected from a man aged 30-40 years with HIV. The CDR3 runs from the conserved cysteine through the conserved F or W. D genes are given only for firm matches. Expanded clones get a size class; other rows say once, few or many, or leave the size out.

-	TRBV4-3	TRBJ2-3	-	TGCGCCAGCAGCCAAAGTAGCGGAAGCACAGATACGCAGTATTTT	CASSQSSGSTDTQYF
-	TRBV6-4	TRBJ1-5	-	TGTGCCAGCAGTGACTATGGATATCAGCCCCAGCATTTT	CASSDYGYQPQHF
-	TRBV19	TRBJ2-1	-	TGTGCCAGTAGTATAGTTGGGACATCACAATGGCAGTTCTTC	CASSIVGTSQWQFF
few	TRBV5-4	TRBJ2-7	-	TGTGCCAGCAGCTTGGAAGTTGGCTACGAGCAGTACTTC	CASSLEVGYEQYF
-	TRBV5-1	TRBJ2-1	TRBD2	TGCGCCAGCAGCTTGACTAGCGGGAGAAGGTCCTACAATGAGCAGTTCTTC	CASSLTSGRRSYNEQFF
-	TRBV20-1	TRBJ1-1	TRBD1	TGCGGGACAGGGGTATACACTGAAGCTTTCTTT	CGTGVYTEAFF
-	TRBV5-1	TRBJ2-7	-	TGCGCCAGCAGCTTGCCGAGTACAGCCGAGCAGTACTTC	CASSLPSTAEQYF
-	TRBV19	TRBJ2-7	-	TGTGCCAGTAGTATAGGGCCCAAGATGCAGTACTTC	CASSIGPKMQYF
few	TRBV4-2	TRBJ1-1	-	TGTGCCAGCAGCCAAGGAGTTTTGGACCAGGACACTGAAGCTTTCTTT	CASSQGVLDQDTEAFF
-	TRBV7-9	TRBJ2-1	TRBD2	TGTGCCAGCAGCCCTCAACTAGCGGCCCACAATGAGCAGTTCTTC	CASSPQLAAHNEQFF
-	TRBV7-7	TRBJ2-7	-	TGTGCTAGCAGCCCCGGACAGAGCTACGAGCAGTACTTC	CASSPGQSYEQYF
-	TRBV5-1	TRBJ2-1	TRBD2	TGCGCCAGCAGGAGACTAGCAAAGTATGAGCAGTTCTTC	CASRRLAKYEQFF
-	TRBV7-2	TRBJ1-2	-	TGTGCCAGCAGCTTAGGTTCGGGTAACTATGGCTACACCTTC	CASSLGSGNYGYTF
-	TRBV9	TRBJ1-1	TRBD1	TGTGCCAGCAGCGTTGGGACAGCGAACACTGAAGCTTTCTTT	CASSVGTANTEAFF
once	TRBV6-1	TRBJ2-5	-	TGTGCCAGCAGTGCCGGAGGGACCGCGGAGACCCAGTACTTC	CASSAGGTAETQYF
-	TRBV6-1	TRBJ2-1	-	TGTGCCAGCAGGAGGGGGGGCTACAATGAGCAGTTCTTC	CASRRGGYNEQFF
-	TRBV10-1	TRBJ2-3	TRBD2	TGCGCCAGCAGTTCCGCGACTAGCGGGGGAGGCACAGATACGCAGTATTTT	CASSSATSGGGTDTQYF
-	TRBV7-3	TRBJ1-1	-	TGTGCCAGCAGCCCATACAGGGTTAACACTGAAGCTTTCTTT	CASSPYRVNTEAFF
-	TRBV30	TRBJ1-1	-	TGTGCCTGGAGTAGTCGGAACACTGAAGCTTTCTTT	CAWSSRNTEAFF
few	TRBV9	TRBJ2-7	-	TGTGCCAGCAGCGTCTCGACGGGGCGAGGGGAGCAGTACTTC	CASSVSTGRGEQYF
-	TRBV5-4	TRBJ2-5	-	TGTGCCAGCAGCTTAACCCAGGGTCGCCAAGAGACCCAGTACTTC	CASSLTQGRQETQYF
once	TRBV28	TRBJ1-5	-	TGTGCCAGCAGTTTCGGTAGGACGAATCAGCCCCAGCATTTT	CASSFGRTNQPQHF
-	TRBV5-6	TRBJ2-1	-	TGTGCCAGCAGCTTGGTGGTAAGGGTGAGTTGGGATAATGAGCAGTTCTTC	CASSLVVRVSWDNEQFF
-	TRBV29-1	TRBJ2-1	-	TGCAGCGTTGAAGTTTACAATGAGCAGTTCTTC	CSVEVYNEQFF
-	TRBV19	TRBJ2-1	-	TGTGCCAGTAGTACACCAGCTAGTGAGCAGTTCTTC	CASSTPASEQFF
-	TRBV10-3	TRBJ1-2	-	TGTGCCATCCTGGGGCAATCATATGGCTACACCTTC	CAILGQSYGYTF
-	TRBV28	TRBJ2-5	-	TGTGCCAGCAGTTTAGGGGGCAGGCCGAGGGGAGAGACCCAGTACTTC	CASSLGGRPRGETQYF
-	TRBV28	TRBJ2-7	TRBD2	TGTGCCAGCAGAGGAAGCGGGGCTACCTCCTACGAGCAGTACTTC	CASRGSGATSYEQYF
-	TRBV5-1	TRBJ1-2	-	TGCGCCAGCAGCTTGGGACAGGATCTTGGCTACACCTTC	CASSLGQDLGYTF
-	TRBV4-1	TRBJ1-5	-	TGCGCCAGCAGCCAAGCCCACCTCAAGGGGCACCAGCATTTT	CASSQAHLKGHQHF
-	TRBV9	TRBJ2-7	TRBD1	TGTGCCAGCAGCGGACCGGGACAGGCGCCTCGCGAGCAGTACTTC	CASSGPGQAPREQYF
once	TRBV7-9	TRBJ2-1	TRBD2	TGTGCCAGCAGCAGGACTAGCGGGAGCGGCAACAATGAGCAGTTCTTC	CASSRTSGSGNNEQFF
-	TRBV5-1	TRBJ2-3	TRBD2	TGCGCCAGCAGCTTGAATACGCGGGGGGCTACAGATACGCAGTATTTT	CASSLNTRGATDTQYF
-	TRBV5-4	TRBJ2-2	TRBD2	TGTGCCAGCAGCCGAGGGACTAGCGGGATACCCGGGGAGCTGTTTTTT	CASSRGTSGIPGELFF
-	TRBV6-1	TRBJ2-7	-	TGTGCCAGCAGTGAATGGACAGACGCCTACGAGCAGTACTTC	CASSEWTDAYEQYF
once	TRBV18	TRBJ2-7	-	TGTGCCAGCTCACCACCAAGGCAGAGCTCCTACGAGCAGTACTTC	CASSPPRQSSYEQYF
once	TRBV6-1	TRBJ2-1	TRBD2	TGTGCCAGCAACAAGCGGGGAGCCTACAATGAGCAGTTCTTC	CASNKRGAYNEQFF
few	TRBV28	TRBJ1-2	-	TGTGCCAGCAGTTTAGGGCCGGCTAACTATGGCTACACCTTC	CASSLGPANYGYTF
once	TRBV10-1	TRBJ2-7	TRBD2	TGCGCCAGCTTTTTTAGAATCTGGAGCGGGGGGTATACCTACGAGCAGTACTTC	CASFFRIWSGGYTYEQYF
-	TRBV4-2	TRBJ1-1	-	TGTGCCAGCAGCCACTGGGGCGCTGAAGCTTTCTTT	CASSHWGAEAFF
-	TRBV6-1	TRBJ1-1	-	TGTGCCAGCATTGAGGGGTTGTTATGGGAAGCTTTCTTT	CASIEGLLWEAFF
-	TRBV4-1	TRBJ2-3	-	TGCGCCAGCAGCCGATCCCCAGATACGCAGTATTTT	CASSRSPDTQYF
-	TRBV7-9	TRBJ2-3	TRBD2	TGTGCCAGCAGCCCTCTGCGGGGGATCGCAGATACGCAGTATTTT	CASSPLRGIADTQYF
-	TRBV7-9	TRBJ2-5	TRBD2	TGTGCCAGCAGCCGCCTAGCGGGGGCTACCCCTCGAGAGACCCAGTACTTC	CASSRLAGATPRETQYF
-	TRBV10-3	TRBJ1-5	TRBD1	TGTGCCATCAGTGAGGAGGGACAGGGGGCTGACAATCAGCCCCAGCATTTT	CAISEEGQGADNQPQHF
few	TRBV9	TRBJ2-1	-	TGTGCCAGCAGCGTAGCCCCTTCAACCGAGGGGCAGTTCTTC	CASSVAPSTEGQFF
-	TRBV30	TRBJ2-1	TRBD2	TGTGCCTGGAAAAGCGGGGGCCCCTACAATGAGCAGTTCTTC	CAWKSGGPYNEQFF
-	TRBV18	TRBJ1-2	TRBD1	TGTGCCAGCTCCCCGACAGGGGATGAATATGGCTACACCTTC	CASSPTGDEYGYTF
few	TRBV23-1	TRBJ1-5	-	TGCGCCAGCCGACCGAAGAAGGGTGGGCAGCCCCAGCATTTT	CASRPKKGGQPQHF
-	TRBV4-3	TRBJ2-3	-	TGCGCCAGCAGCCAAGATCGGGGCAGCTACTCTAGCACAGATACGCAGTATTTT	CASSQDRGSYSSTDTQYF
-	TRBV27	TRBJ2-1	-	TGTGCCAGCAGTTCCCGGGCCGGATACAATGAGCAGTTCTTC	CASSSRAGYNEQFF
-	TRBV4-2	TRBJ1-2	-	TGTGCCAGCAGCCCAGACGGGACCACCTCTAACTATGGCTACACCTTC	CASSPDGTTSNYGYTF